What follows describes a single T cell receptor (beta chain). Its specificity is unknown. V was trimmed by 2 bases and J by 4 bases, leaving 3 bases between them. Germline CDR1 reads GTSNPN; CDR2 reads SVGIG (reference sequence). The CDR3 has 11 residues. The sample comes from a study of T cell responses to AZD1222 COVID-19 vaccine. TCRdb keeps only in-frame clones here, not all; method: immunoSEQ multiplex PCR. This sample has around 140,000 clones, with over 90% found just once. Study results and caveats: There were vaccine-associated CD4 TCRs across spike, dominant at 160-218 and 743-854. Baseline seropositivity characterized only six AZD1222 recipients. Scientists sampled the repertoires only once the peak T cell response had passed. Nearly half of spike-specific TCRs reportedly target unmutated variant regions.

V and J are TRBV30 and TRBJ2-1; no firm D call. The clonotype comes from an adult in good health. The sample was peripheral blood, taken on day 0 of MenACWY control vaccination. CDR3 DNA sequence: TGTGCCTGGAGTCCATACAATGAGCAGTTCTTC. Its protein is CAWSPYNEQFF. The full variable domain, with the rest looked up from reference TRBV30 and TRBJ2-1, is SQTIHQWPATLVQPVGSPLSLECTVEGTSNPNLYWYRQAAGRGLQLLFYSVGIGQISSEVPQNLSASRPQDRQFILSSKKLLLSDSGFYLCAWSPYNEQFFGPGTRLTVL.